This T cell receptor (beta chain) was profiled in a study of shared clonotypes between healthy human individuals. Study information: Researchers drew samples from a couple of women and a few men aged 18 to 49.

Germline V gene sequence: CDR1 LGHNA, CDR2 YNFKEQ. The CDR3 contains 16 residues. V lost 0 bases to trimming and J lost 4 bases; unmatched junction nucleotides: 5. Execution of the assay was at deep level. Genomic DNA belonging to each subset was distributed in equal measure over several immunoSEQ plates. Original processing methods: ImmunoSEQ sequences covered only the junction and lacked quality scores; filtering therefore differed. Generated by immunoSEQ multiplex PCR, the TCRdb table keeps only in-frame clones and is missing some. V and J calls and clone size are copied from that table; D and trimming were computed from the DNA. The sample has some 550,000 clones, roughly 97% seen once.

This sequence was found in a woman aged 25 to 39 in good health. The sequencing input was naive CD4+ T cells sorted from blood. Indicated subset: CD45RA+ positively selected. The chain uses TRBV4-2 and TRBJ2-1; 8 bases map to TRBD2. The CDR3 DNA sequence: TGTGCCAGCAGCCAAGATCCCCGGGAGGGGTACAATGAGCAGTTCTTC. Residues: CASSQDPREGYNEQFF.